One TCR beta chain is described in this entry. No cognate antigen has been identified for it. No per-base quality is available; no much larger clone lies one base away. This specimen belongs to a study of stem cell transplantation in POMP-related autoinflammatory disease (dated by TCRdb to the early 2020s). Notes on the research overall: It was hypothesized that MHC class I-dependent CD8+ T-cell differentiation and positive selection are impaired by defective thymoproteasomes, resulting in skewing of the TRB repertoire. The effect of POMP deficiency on T-cell receptor beta repertoire diversity and CDR3 characteristics was assessed using high-throughput TRB sequencing. DNA chimerism analysis after transplant demonstrated 100% donor engraftment of neutrophils and platelets for up to one year. Before transplant, CD4+ naive T-cell skewing, low CD8+ T-cell proportions, and reduced T-cell cytokine secretion were observed in patients. The study at large found these results: PRAID patients trended toward lower TRB diversity and higher clonality across all analyzed T-cell subsets. Statistical significance for the trend toward lower diversity and increased clonality in PRAID patients was reached only for regulatory T cells. PRAID patients showed a restricted number of unique TRB V-J gene pairings.

The germline V gene yields SGHDN for CDR1 and FVKESK for CDR2. From its cysteine to its phenylalanine, the CDR3 spans 13 amino acids. CDR3 DNA only is kept here, 39 bases in frame from base 1. Cut back by 1 base and 4 bases, the V and J ends lie 7 bases apart. The sample's time point label, decoded: after hematopoietic stem cell transplant. PRAID featured prominent immunodeficiency alongside autoinflammation. Before TRB sequencing, T-cell subsets (conventional T cells, CD8+ T cells, regulatory T cells, T follicular helper cells) were sorted. Library creation used the immunoSEQ multiplex PCR assay. As for the authors' bioinformatics: Shannon entropy, which takes clonal size distribution into account, was used to quantify repertoire diversity. The Gini-Simpson index (Simpson_1-D) was used to measure inequality in clonotype distribution. TCRdb holds this immuneACCESS table with in-frame rearrangements only. Some clones are missing; in checked studies, unresolved V genes explain under half, and the rest has no known cause. The DNA gave D and trimming, while V, J and clone size come from that table. The table for this sample lists more than 8,500 clones; roughly three quarters of them were counted only once. In total, the top ten clones hold 4% to 5% of the sample.

This TCR came from a human patient with POMP-related autoinflammation and immune dysregulation (PRAID). After a transplant, some of the T cells may come from the graft donor. Sample: CD4+ T cells from PBMCs, taken after stem cell transplantation. The chain is made from TRBV14 and TRBJ1-1, with the D segment identity uncertain. DNA sequence: TGTGCCAGCAGCCAAGTGAGTACCACTGAAGCTTTCTTT. Its protein is CASSQVSTTEAFF.